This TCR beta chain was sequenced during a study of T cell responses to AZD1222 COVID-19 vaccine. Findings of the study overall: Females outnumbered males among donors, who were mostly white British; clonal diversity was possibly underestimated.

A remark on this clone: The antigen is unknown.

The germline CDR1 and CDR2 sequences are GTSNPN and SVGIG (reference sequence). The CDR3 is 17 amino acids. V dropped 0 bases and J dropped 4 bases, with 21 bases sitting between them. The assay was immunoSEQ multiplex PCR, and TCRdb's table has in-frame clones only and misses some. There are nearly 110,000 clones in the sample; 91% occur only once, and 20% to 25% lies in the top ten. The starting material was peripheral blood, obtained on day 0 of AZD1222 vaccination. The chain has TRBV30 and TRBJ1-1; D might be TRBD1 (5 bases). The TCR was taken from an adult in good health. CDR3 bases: TGTGCCTGGAGTGTTGGAGGGGTAGTTTATCCGCGCACTGAAGCTTTCTTT. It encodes CAWSVGGVVYPRTEAFF. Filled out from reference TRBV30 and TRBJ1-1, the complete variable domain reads SQTIHQWPATLVQPVGSPLSLECTVEGTSNPNLYWYRQAAGRGLQLLFYSVGIGQISSEVPQNLSASRPQDRQFILSSKKLLLSDSGFYLCAWSVGGVVYPRTEAFFGQGTRLTVV.